This T cell receptor beta chain was captured in a study of long-term antiretroviral therapy in people with HIV. Findings and limits, study-wide: Across all time points, the repertoire was dominated by clones that expanded before ART.

Sequencing relied on immunoSEQ assay v3.0, run at survey level. The table came from immunoSEQ multiplex PCR; TCRdb's copy has only in-frame clones and leaves some out. The top ten hold around 20% of the sample, which has over 10,000 clones, about 88% seen once. As to this clone: The antigen remains undetermined. A junction boundary mismatches the germline segment, possibly from a read error.

This CDR3 is 14 amino acids long. Germline V gene data show CDR1 as SGHRS and CDR2 as YFSETQ. The chain links TRBV5-1 to TRBJ2-3, with 9 bases that match TRBD2. The input for sequencing was unsorted PBMCs, taken 2.1 years after starting antiretroviral therapy. This clonotype originated in a middle-aged woman with HIV. The CDR3 is CASSAGTSRDTQYF. In DNA form, the CDR3 reads TGCGCCAGCAGCGCCGGGACTAGCAGAGATACGCAGTATTTT. The full variable domain, its missing parts supplied by reference TRBV5-1 and TRBJ2-3, is KAGVTQTPRYLIKTRGQQVTLSCSPISGHRSVSWYQQTPGQGLQFLFEYFSETQRNKGNFPGRFSGRQFSNSRSEMNVSTLELGDSALYLCASSAGTSRDTQYFGPGTRLTVL.